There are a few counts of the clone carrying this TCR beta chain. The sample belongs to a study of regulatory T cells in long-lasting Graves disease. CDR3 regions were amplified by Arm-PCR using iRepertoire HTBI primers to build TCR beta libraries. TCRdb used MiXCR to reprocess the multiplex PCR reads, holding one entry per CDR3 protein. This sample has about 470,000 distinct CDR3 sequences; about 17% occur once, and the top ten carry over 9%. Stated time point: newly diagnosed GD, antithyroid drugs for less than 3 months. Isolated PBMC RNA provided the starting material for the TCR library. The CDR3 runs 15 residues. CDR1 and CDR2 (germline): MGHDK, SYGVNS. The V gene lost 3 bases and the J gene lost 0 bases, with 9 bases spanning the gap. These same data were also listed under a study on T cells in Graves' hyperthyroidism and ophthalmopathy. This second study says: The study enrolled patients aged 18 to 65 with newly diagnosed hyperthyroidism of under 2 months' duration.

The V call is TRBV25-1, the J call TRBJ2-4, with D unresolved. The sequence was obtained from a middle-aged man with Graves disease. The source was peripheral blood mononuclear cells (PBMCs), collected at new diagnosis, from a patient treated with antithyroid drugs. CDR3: CASSDSPLAKNIQYF. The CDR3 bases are TGTGCCAGCAGTGACAGTCCCCTAGCCAAAAACATTCAGTACTTC.